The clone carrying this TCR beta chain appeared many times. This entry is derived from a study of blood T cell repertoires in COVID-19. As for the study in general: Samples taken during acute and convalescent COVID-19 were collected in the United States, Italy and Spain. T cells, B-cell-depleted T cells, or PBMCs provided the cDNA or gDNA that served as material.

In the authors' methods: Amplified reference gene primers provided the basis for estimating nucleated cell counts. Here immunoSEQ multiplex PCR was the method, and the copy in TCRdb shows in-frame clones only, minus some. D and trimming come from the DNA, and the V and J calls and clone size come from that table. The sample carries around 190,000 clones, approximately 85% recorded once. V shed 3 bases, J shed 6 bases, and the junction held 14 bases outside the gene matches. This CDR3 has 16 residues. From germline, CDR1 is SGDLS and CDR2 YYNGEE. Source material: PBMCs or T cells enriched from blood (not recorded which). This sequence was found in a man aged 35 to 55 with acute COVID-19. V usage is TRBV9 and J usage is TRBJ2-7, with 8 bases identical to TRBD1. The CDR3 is CASSALGGDRSVEQYF. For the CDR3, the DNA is TGTGCCAGCAGCGCCCTCGGAGGGGACAGGTCTGTCGAGCAGTACTTC.